The text below deals with one T cell receptor (beta chain). The data originate from a study of T-cell memory formation after mild COVID-19. Study overall: TCR clusters were mostly confined to one donor each.

Constant-segment-primed 5'RACE gave TCR alpha and TCR beta cDNA libraries with sample barcodes and UMIs. MiXCR, applied by TCRdb to the 5' RACE reads, yields one record per CDR3 protein. This sample has 540,000 or so distinct CDR3 sequences, with roughly 22% found just once. The source material was PBMCs or a T cell subset sorted from them (not recorded which). The receptor's source is an adult woman who had mild COVID-19 (a few samples of this study predate the infection). Cell type and time point are not known.

The CDR3 DNA follows: TGTGCCAGCAGGGACGACCCTAGCACAGATACGCAGTATTTT. Its protein product is CASRDDPSTDTQYF. This chain links TRBV5-4 with TRBJ2-3; unclear D gene. This CDR3 region has 14 residues. Deletions cut 5 bases from V and 0 bases from J, with 10 bases between. Germline CDR1 is SGHNT and CDR2 is YYREEE (reference sequence).